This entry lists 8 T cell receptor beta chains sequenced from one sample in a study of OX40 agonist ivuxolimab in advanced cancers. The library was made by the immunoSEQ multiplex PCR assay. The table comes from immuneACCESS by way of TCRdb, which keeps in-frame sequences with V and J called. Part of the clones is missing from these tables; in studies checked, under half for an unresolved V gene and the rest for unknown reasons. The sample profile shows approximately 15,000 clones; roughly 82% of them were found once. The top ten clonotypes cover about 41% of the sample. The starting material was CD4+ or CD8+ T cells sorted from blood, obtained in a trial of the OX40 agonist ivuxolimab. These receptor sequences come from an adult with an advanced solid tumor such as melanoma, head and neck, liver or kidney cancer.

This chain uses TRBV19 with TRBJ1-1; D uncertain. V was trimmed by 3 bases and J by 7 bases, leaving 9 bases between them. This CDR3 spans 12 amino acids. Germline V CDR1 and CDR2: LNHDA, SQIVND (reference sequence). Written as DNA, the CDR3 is TGTGCCAGTAGTATTTCTGGAGATGAAGCTTTCTTT. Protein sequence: CASSISGDEAFF. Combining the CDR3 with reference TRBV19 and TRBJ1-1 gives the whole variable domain DGGITQSPKYLFRKEGQNVTLSCEQNLNHDAMYWYRQDPGQGLRLIYYSQIVNDFQKGDIAEGYSVSREKKESFPLTVTSAQKNPTAFYLCASSISGDEAFFGQGTRLTVV.

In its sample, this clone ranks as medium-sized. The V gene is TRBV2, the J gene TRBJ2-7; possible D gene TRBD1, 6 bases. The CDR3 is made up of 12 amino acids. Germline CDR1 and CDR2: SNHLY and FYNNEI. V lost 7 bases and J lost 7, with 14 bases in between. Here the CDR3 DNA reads TGTGCCAGCATCCTTAGACAGGCGGAGCAGTACTTC. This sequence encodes CASILRQAEQYF.

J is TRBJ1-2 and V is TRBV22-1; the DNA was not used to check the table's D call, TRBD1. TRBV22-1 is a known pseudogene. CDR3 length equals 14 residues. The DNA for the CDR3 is TGTCCTGGGAGTTGGGCGAGAAAGACCTATGGCTACACCTTC. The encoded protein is CPGSWARKTYGYTF.

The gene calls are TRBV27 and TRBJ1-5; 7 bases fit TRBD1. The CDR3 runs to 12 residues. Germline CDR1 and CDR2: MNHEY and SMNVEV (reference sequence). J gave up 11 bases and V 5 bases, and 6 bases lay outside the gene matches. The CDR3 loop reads CASSPRQGAQHF. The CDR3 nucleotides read TGTGCCAGCAGTCCTCGACAGGGAGCCCAGCATTTT.

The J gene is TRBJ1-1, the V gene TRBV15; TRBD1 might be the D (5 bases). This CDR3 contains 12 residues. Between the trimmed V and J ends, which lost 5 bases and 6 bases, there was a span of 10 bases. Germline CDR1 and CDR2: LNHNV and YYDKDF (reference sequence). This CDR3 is CATSPQGSEAFF. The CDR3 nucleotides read TGTGCCACCAGCCCTCAGGGCTCTGAAGCTTTCTTT.

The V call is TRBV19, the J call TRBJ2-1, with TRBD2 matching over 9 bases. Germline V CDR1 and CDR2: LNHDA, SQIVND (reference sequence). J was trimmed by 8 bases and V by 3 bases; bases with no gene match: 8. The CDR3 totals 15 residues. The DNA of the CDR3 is TGTGCCAGTAGTATGGGGACTAGCATAGGCCATGAGCAGTTCTTC. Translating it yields CASSMGTSIGHEQFF.

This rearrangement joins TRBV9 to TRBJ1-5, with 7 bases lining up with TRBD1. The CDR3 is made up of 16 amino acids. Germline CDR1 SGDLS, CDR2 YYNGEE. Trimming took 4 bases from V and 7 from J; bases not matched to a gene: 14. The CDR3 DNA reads TGTGCCAGCAGCCCGAGGGGCAGGGGGAGGGGGCAGCCCCAGCATTTT. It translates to CASSPRGRGRGQPQHF.

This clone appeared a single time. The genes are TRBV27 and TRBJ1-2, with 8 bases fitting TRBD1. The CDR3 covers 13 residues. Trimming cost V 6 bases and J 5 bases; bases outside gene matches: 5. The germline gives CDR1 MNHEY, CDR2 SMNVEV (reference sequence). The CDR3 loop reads CASRTGEGYGYTF. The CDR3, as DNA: TGTGCCAGCAGGACAGGGGAGGGGTATGGCTACACCTTC.